Following are 20 T cell receptor beta chains from one sample sequenced in a study of cytomegalovirus exposure and HLA in healthy donors (dated 2017 in TCRdb). The method was the immunoSEQ multiplex PCR assay. A mixture of 60 forward primers for TCR Vbeta segments and 13 reverse primers for TCR Jbeta segments was used in the multiplex PCR. Sourced from immuneACCESS, this table was stored by TCRdb with only in-frame sequences that have V and J called. A share of the clones is absent; for the studies checked, an unresolved V gene accounts for under half, and the remainder has no known explanation. Present in this sample are about 150,000 clones, approximately 85% of which were seen just once. Around 0.51% of the sample rests with the top ten. The sequenced sample consisted of PBMCs. Receptor source: a woman between 40 and 50 years old in good health and CMV-seronegative.

The V gene is TRBV4-2, the J gene TRBJ2-5, with 7 nucleotides matching TRBD1. V gave up 5 bases and J gave up 1 base; unmatched junction bases: 4. CDR3 length: 14 residues. CDR1 and CDR2 (germline): LGHNA, YNFKEQ. The CDR3 reads CASSEGTAQETQYF. The CDR3 DNA reads TGTGCCAGCAGCGAGGGGACAGCCCAAGAGACCCAGTACTTC.

As concerns this clone: Other DNA variants within this sample encode the same CDR3. The chain recombines TRBV7-9 with TRBJ1-2; a weak D match, TRBD1 (5 bases). Germline CDR1 reads SEHNR; CDR2 reads FQNEAQ (reference sequence). The CDR3 sequence is 15 residues long. V was clipped by 1 base and J by 5 bases, with 14 bases between them. The CDR3 loop reads CASSLGQGGGYGYTF. The CDR3, as DNA: TGTGCCAGCAGCTTAGGGCAGGGAGGTGGATATGGCTACACCTTC.

The chain links TRBV7-2 to TRBJ2-3; D is undetermined. The CDR3 has 15 residues. V dropped 5 bases and J dropped 0 bases, with 12 bases sitting between them. CDR1 SGHTA and CDR2 FQGNSA come from the germline V gene. The CDR3 is CASSPRVTSTDTQYF. The CDR3 DNA reads TGTGCCAGCAGCCCTCGGGTGACTAGCACAGATACGCAGTATTTT.

This sequence joins TRBV18 and TRBJ1-2, with 8 bases that match TRBD1. CDR1 and CDR2 (germline): KGHSH, LQKENI. The V gene end was trimmed by 3 bases and the J gene end by 4 bases; junction bases not matched to a gene: 7. This CDR3 is 15 amino acids long. CDR3 loop: CASSPWGQEAYGYTF. The CDR3 region has the DNA TGTGCCAGCTCACCCTGGGGACAGGAGGCCTATGGCTACACCTTC. Complete variable domain (other parts from reference TRBV18 and TRBJ1-2): NAGVMQNPRHLVRRRGQEARLRCSPMKGHSHVYWYRQLPEEGLKFMVYLQKENIIDESGMPKERFSAEFPKEGPSILRIQQVVRGDSAAYFCASSPWGQEAYGYTFGSGTRLTVV.

This chain joins TRBV10-1 and TRBJ2-7; 9 nucleotides align to TRBD1. The CDR3 is 18 residues long. Germline values: CDR1 WNHNN, CDR2 SYGVQD (reference sequence). The ends lost 6 bases at V and 9 bases at J; junction bases unmatched: 24. CDR3 sequence reads: CASSEGLNRGQGSLRQYF. Here the CDR3 DNA reads TGCGCCAGCAGCGAAGGTCTAAATCGGGGACAGGGCTCATTAAGGCAGTACTTC.

The J gene is TRBJ2-1, the V gene TRBV30, with D possibly TRBD2 on 6 matching bases. Looked up from germline, CDR1 is GTSNPN and CDR2 is SVGIG (reference sequence). The V gene lost 5 bases and the J gene lost 5 bases, with 10 bases spanning the gap. The length of the CDR3 is 12 residues. This CDR3 is CAWGGINNEQFF. The CDR3 DNA reads as TGTGCCTGGGGCGGGATAAACAATGAGCAGTTCTTC.

The chain couples TRBV7-2 to TRBJ1-1; perhaps TRBD1 as D (6 bases). Looked up from germline, CDR1 is SGHTA and CDR2 is FQGNSA. CDR3 length: 14 residues. V was pared by 6 bases and J by 6 bases, with 17 bases between. The CDR3 region has the DNA TGTGCCAGCAGATGGACGACAGGTGTAGCTGAAGCTTTCTTT. It codes for CASRWTTGVAEAFF.

Note on this clone: An end of the junction does not agree with germline; a read error may underlie this. This rearrangement joins TRBV7-9 to TRBJ2-5; D uncertain. There are 14 residues in the CDR3. Germline V gene lookup returns CDR1 SEHNR and CDR2 FQNEAQ (reference sequence). The CDR3 spells CSSSLAGVKETQYF. The CDR3 region has the DNA TGTTCCAGCAGCTTAGCTGGAGTTAAGGAGACCCAGTACTTC.

The rearrangement joins TRBV18 to TRBJ1-6; possible D gene TRBD1, 6 bases. Germline V CDR1 and CDR2: KGHSH, LQKENI. The CDR3 is 18 amino acids. Trimming removed 3 bases from V and 3 bases from J, with 18 bases in between. CDR3: CASSPDSWEPVYNSPLHF. The CDR3 DNA is TGTGCCAGCTCACCGGACAGTTGGGAACCAGTCTATAATTCACCCCTCCACTTT.

V gene TRBV28 combines with J gene TRBJ2-7; 12 bases are a match to TRBD1. Germline-derived CDR1 and CDR2 are MDHEN and SYDVKM. The CDR3 totals 15 residues. V trimming: 3 bases; J trimming: 7 bases; junction bases outside the gene matches: 7. The CDR3 reads CASSFPGQGAGEQYF. The CDR3 region has the DNA TGTGCCAGCAGTTTTCCGGGACAGGGGGCGGGAGAGCAGTACTTC. The full variable domain, completed using reference TRBV28 and TRBJ2-7, is DVKVTQSSRYLVKRTGEKVFLECVQDMDHENMFWYRQDPGLGLRLIYFSYDVKMKEKGDIPEGYSVSREKKERFSLILESASTNQTSMYLCASSFPGQGAGEQYFGPGTRLTVT.

This clone came up a few times. This rearrangement joins TRBV7-9 to TRBJ1-3; no definite D call. Germline CDR1 and CDR2: SEHNR and FQNEAQ (reference sequence). Trimming stripped 4 bases from V and 0 bases from J, with 7 bases between. This CDR3 spans 14 amino acids. In DNA, the CDR3 is TGTGCCAGCAGCTCTGCGAGCTCTGGAAACACCATATATTTT. Translated, it gives CASSSASSGNTIYF.

J is TRBJ2-1 and V is TRBV2, with 8 bases lining up with TRBD2. With 6 bases clipped from V and 7 bases from J, the junction kept 14 bases outside the gene matches. There are 16 residues in the CDR3. The germline gives CDR1 SNHLY, CDR2 FYNNEI. CDR3: CASSRRGTTGGNEQFF. DNA for the CDR3: TGTGCCAGCAGCCGGAGGGGGACTACGGGGGGGAATGAGCAGTTCTTC.

This clone was recorded once. The chain links TRBV21-1 to TRBJ2-7; the table's TRBD2 call for D was not verified on the DNA. TRBV21-1 is listed as a pseudogene. This CDR3 is 16 amino acids long. This CDR3 is CASSNFPGLDSYEQYF. Here the CDR3 DNA reads TGTGCCAGCAGCAACTTTCCGGGACTAGATAGCTACGAGCAGTACTTC.

The J gene is TRBJ2-1, the V gene TRBV29-1, with 9 bases matching TRBD2. This CDR3 has 14 residues. Germline CDR1 is SQVTM and CDR2 is ANQGSEA. J was trimmed by 7 bases and V by 4 bases; bases with no gene match: 8. CDR3 nucleotide sequence: TGCAGCGTTGTAGGGCGGGAGGGGGTAAATGAGCAGTTCTTC. Its protein product is CSVVGREGVNEQFF.

This clone showed up just once. The chain recombines TRBV6-1 with TRBJ1-2; maybe TRBD1 (5 bases). Germline lookup yields CDR1 MNHNS and CDR2 SASEGT. The V gene lost 2 bases and the J gene lost 9 bases, with 13 bases spanning the gap. This CDR3 comprises 13 residues. CDR3 sequence: CASSEPPGERYTF. The CDR3 DNA is TGTGCCAGCAGTGAACCCCCGGGGGAGCGCTACACCTTC.

The chain employs TRBV5-1 and TRBJ1-3; D perhaps matches TRBD1 (6 bases). The CDR3 runs 17 residues. V gave up 0 bases and J gave up 0 bases, with 13 bases separating them. Germline assignment: CDR1 SGHRS and CDR2 YFSETQ. In nucleotides, the CDR3 is TGCGCCAGCAGCTTGGGACAGGCCCGAAACTCTGGAAACACCATATATTTT. This encodes CASSLGQARNSGNTIYF.

This chain joins TRBV29-1 and TRBJ1-2; no firm D call. Trimming removed 1 base from V and 2 bases from J, with 11 bases in between. CDR1 and CDR2 (germline): SQVTM, ANQGSEA. The CDR3 covers 14 residues. CDR3 bases: TGCAGCGTTGAAGCTTTTGGCGGCAACTATGGCTACACCTTC. Protein sequence: CSVEAFGGNYGYTF.

This rearrangement joins TRBV7-9 to TRBJ2-3; unclear D gene. Germline CDR1 and CDR2: SEHNR and FQNEAQ (reference sequence). The CDR3 sequence is 12 residues long. With 1 base removed from V and 5 bases from J, the gap between germline ends came to 4 bases. CDR3 sequence reads: CASSLDLDTQYF. The CDR3 nucleotides read TGTGCCAGCAGCTTAGACTTAGATACGCAGTATTTT.

The rearrangement uses TRBV6-5 and TRBJ1-3, with TRBD1 matching over 7 bases. Germline V lookup: CDR1 MNHEY, CDR2 SVGAGI. This CDR3 is 15 amino acids long. Unmatched junction bases numbered 3, after V lost 4 bases and J lost 0 bases. The CDR3 DNA reads TGTGCCAGCAGTTTACAGGGGTACTCTGGAAACACCATATATTTT. Translation: CASSLQGYSGNTIYF.

The V and J genes are TRBV9 and TRBJ2-2, with TRBD2 as a possible D gene (5 bases). This CDR3 has 16 residues. Deletions cut 0 bases from V and 4 bases from J, with 13 bases between. In germline, CDR1 is SGDLS, CDR2 YYNGEE. CDR3 loop: CASSVAGRGGTGELFF. As DNA, the CDR3 is TGTGCCAGCAGCGTAGCCGGACGGGGTGGCACCGGGGAGCTGTTTTTT. Full variable domain (missing parts from reference TRBV9 and TRBJ2-2): DSGVTQTPKHLITATGQRVTLRCSPRSGDLSVYWYQQSLDQGLQFLIQYYNGEERAKGNILERFSAQQFPDLHSELNLSSLELGDSALYFCASSVAGRGGTGELFFGEGSRLTVL.